The clone carrying this T cell receptor (beta chain) was seen only a few times. This sample was included in a study of Ad26.COV2.S vaccination and SARS-CoV-2 variants. CDR1 is KGHSH, CDR2 LQKENI, per germline. Trimming removed 6 bases from V and 3 bases from J; junction bases left unmatched: 9. CDR3 length equals 15 residues. The treatment was: approximately 18 received Ad26.COV2.S at low or high dose, single or two shots; roughly five received placebo; per-sample allocation not given. Material that was analyzed had been drawn on day 63 after the first vaccine or placebo injection. Profiled with immunoSEQ multiplex PCR; TCRdb holds only in-frame clones, not every one. The table lists around 320,000 clones, roughly 84% of them singletons.

Sequencing used peripheral blood, obtained in a trial of Ad26.COV2.S vaccine versus placebo. The TCR originated in a person aged 18-60 years who received the Ad26.COV2.S COVID-19 vaccine or a placebo. The V gene is TRBV18, the J gene TRBJ1-1; 8 bases are shared with TRBD1. CDR3 DNA: TGTGCCAGCTCCTGGCTGACAGGGGTGGACACTGAAGCTTTCTTT. Protein: CASSWLTGVDTEAFF.